Detailed here is one T cell receptor beta chain. The entry originates in a study of blood T cell repertoires in COVID-19. Study overall: From T cells, B-cell-depleted T cells, or PBMCs came the material, which was cDNA or gDNA.

Here immunoSEQ multiplex PCR was the method, and the copy in TCRdb shows in-frame clones only, minus some. The sample lists roughly 100,000 clones, around 80% seen once, with 5% to 7.5% in the top ten. The sequence was collected from a man older than 75 with COVID-19, enrolled during active disease. Material for sequencing was peripheral blood.

The CDR3 coding sequence is TGTGCCAGCAGCCAACGACTAGTAGTTACCGGGGAGCTGTTTTTT. Residues: CASSQRLVVTGELFF. The chain employs TRBV4-2 and TRBJ2-2, with D possibly matching TRBD2 (6 bases). The germline V and J ends were trimmed by 2 bases and 5 bases, with 12 bases remaining between them. The CDR3 runs to 15 residues. CDR1 and CDR2 (germline): LGHNA, YNFKEQ.